This TCR beta chain was identified during a study of T-cell memory formation after mild COVID-19. Overall study: Largely, the TCR clusters proved donor specific. Study outcomes and limitations: CD4+ contracting clones lay mainly in CM and EM, CD8+ ones in EMRA. Clones contracting over day 15 to 85 were CD4/CD8 balanced, with later expanders leaning CD4+. Pre-infection memory carried some responding clones, suggesting that cross-reactive memory joined.

Per germline, CDR1 ENHRY and CDR2 SYGVKD. CDR3 length: 14 amino acids. The V segment lost 9 bases and the J segment 6 bases; nucleotides outside the gene matches: 11. Note on this clonotype: Its antigen is as yet unknown.

TCRdb called the 5' RACE reads again in MiXCR, with one record for every CDR3 protein. Here the sample spans some 190,000 distinct CDR3 sequences, 16% being singletons. The sequence was obtained from an adult woman who had mild COVID-19 (a few samples of this study predate the infection). Cell type and time point are not known. Sequencing was done on a sample of PBMCs or a T cell subset sorted from them (not recorded which). The chain recombines TRBV10-3 with TRBJ1-2; TRBD1 matches 9 bases. The DNA for the CDR3 is TGTGCCATAAGCGGCGTCACAGGGGGCCATGGCTACACCTTC. Amino acid sequence: CAISGVTGGHGYTF.